Each of the 29 T cell receptor beta chains below was sequenced from the same sample in a study of T-cell reconstitution after alpha-beta-depleted transplantation in children. Unique molecular identifiers were incorporated into the prepared TCRbeta library. TCRdb redid the calling of the PCR reads with MiXCR, one entry per CDR3 protein. The table records hundreds of thousands of distinct CDR3 sequences, around 15% of them present only once. The sequencing here drew on PBMCs, mostly from graft donor cells, taken 360 days after TCRalphabeta/CD19-depleted stem cell transplant. All receptors derive from a boy under three years old who had a stem cell transplant for Wiskott-Aldrich syndrome, so the T cells may come from the graft donor.

This clonotype was seen a few times. The chain recombines TRBV15 with TRBJ2-3; 10 bases map to TRBD2. CDR3 length: 17 residues. The V and J ends lost 5 bases and 5 bases, in that order; junction bases with no gene match: 13. The germline V gene has CDR1 LNHNV and CDR2 YYDKDF (reference sequence). The CDR3 reads CATSPREAGGRIDTQYF. The CDR3, as DNA: TGTGCCACCAGCCCTAGGGAAGCGGGGGGGAGAATAGATACGCAGTATTTT. Based on the CDR3 plus reference TRBV15 and TRBJ2-3, the full variable domain is DAMVIQNPRYQVTQFGKPVTLSCSQTLNHNVMYWYQQKSSQAPKLLFHYYDKDFNNEADTPDNFQSRRPNTSFCFLDIRSPGLGDTAMYLCATSPREAGGRIDTQYFGPGTRLTVL.

This clonotype came up a few times. The chain carries TRBV6-6 and TRBJ2-1; D is perhaps TRBD2 (6 bases). CDR1 MNHNY and CDR2 SVGAGI come from the germline V gene (reference sequence). V was trimmed by 6 bases and J by 5 bases, leaving 11 bases between them. The length of the CDR3 is 13 residues. CDR3 in DNA: TGTGCCAGCAGATGGGGACTCGACAATGAGCAGTTCTTC. Translating gives CASRWGLDNEQFF.

Many counts were recorded for this clonotype. The V gene is TRBV2, the J gene TRBJ1-2, with 7 bases lining up with TRBD1. V was clipped by 8 bases and J by 3 bases; unmatched bases: 6. The CDR3 loop spans 13 amino acids. The V gene's germline CDR1 is SNHLY and CDR2 FYNNEI. The CDR3 loop reads CASARDSDYGYTF. The CDR3 DNA reads TGTGCCAGCGCAAGGGACAGCGACTATGGCTACACCTTC.

V and J are TRBV2 and TRBJ2-2; 10 bases line up with TRBD2. Germline V gene lookup returns CDR1 SNHLY and CDR2 FYNNEI. V dropped 7 bases and J dropped 3; count of bases not matched to a gene: 14. This CDR3 region has 18 residues. The CDR3 reads CASNPAGGPFTDTGELFF. In DNA, the CDR3 is TGTGCCAGCAATCCAGCGGGAGGGCCTTTTACGGACACCGGGGAGCTGTTTTTT.

At least ten counts were recorded for this clonotype. This chain links TRBV9 with TRBJ2-7; possible D gene TRBD1, 5 bases. CDR3 size: 15 residues. Trimming removed 0 bases at V and 2 bases at J, with 12 bases between. Germline values: CDR1 SGDLS, CDR2 YYNGEE. CDR3 in amino acids: CASSVEGASAYEQYF. The CDR3 DNA reads TGTGCCAGCAGCGTAGAAGGGGCATCCGCCTACGAGCAGTACTTC.

This clonotype has just a few counts. This sequence joins TRBV20-1 and TRBJ2-1; 7 bases are a match to TRBD2. V lost 2 bases and J lost 14; bases outside the gene matches: 6. The CDR3 has 11 residues. From germline, CDR1 is DFQATT and CDR2 SNEGSKA (reference sequence). CDR3 sequence: CSARIRSGKFF. Written as DNA, the CDR3 is TGCAGTGCTAGAATACGGAGCGGGAAGTTCTTC.

V is TRBV12-3 or TRBV12-4 and J is TRBJ2-1, with 8 bases lining up with TRBD1. CDR3 length: 15 residues. V lost 4 bases to trimming and J lost 3 bases; unmatched junction nucleotides: 5. CDR3 in DNA: TGTGCCAGCAGTTGGGACAGGCTCATCTACAATGAGCAGTTCTTC. Encoded protein: CASSWDRLIYNEQFF.

This clonotype was seen just once. This chain joins TRBV5-1 and TRBJ2-3; a possible D gene is TRBD2 (6 bases). The V gene lost 1 base and the J gene lost 4 bases, with 10 bases spanning the gap. Per germline, CDR1 SGHRS and CDR2 YFSETQ. The CDR3 covers 14 residues. The CDR3 spells CASSLTSRSDTQYF. As DNA, the CDR3 is TGCGCCAGCAGCTTGACTAGCAGGTCAGATACGCAGTATTTT.

This clonotype was observed a handful of times. The chain links TRBV20-1 to TRBJ2-2, with 8 bases lining up with TRBD1. V shed 1 base and J 5 bases; nucleotides not matched to a gene: 6. CDR1 and CDR2 from the germline V gene are DFQATT and SNEGSKA (reference sequence). This CDR3 spans 15 amino acids. Here the CDR3 DNA reads TGCAGTGCTAGAGTGCAGGGGGCGCTTACCGGGGAGCTGTTTTTT. Protein sequence: CSARVQGALTGELFF.

The chain joins TRBV11-3 to TRBJ2-2; TRBD2 is a possible D gene (6 bases). CDR3 length: 13 amino acids. Germline-derived CDR1 and CDR2 are SGHNT and YENEEA. Trimming cost V 1 base and J 8 bases, with 8 bases left between them. CDR3 loop: CASSLVSGGELFF. The CDR3, as DNA: TGTGCCAGCAGCTTAGTTAGCGGAGGGGAGCTGTTTTTT.

The V gene is TRBV15, the J gene TRBJ2-1, with a weak D call TRBD2 (5 bases). From germline, CDR1 is LNHNV and CDR2 YYDKDF (reference sequence). The CDR3 is 13 residues long. V lost 3 bases to trimming and J lost 3 bases, with 6 bases between them. CDR3 in amino acids: CATSSRDYNEQFF. The CDR3 DNA follows: TGTGCCACCAGCAGCCGGGACTACAATGAGCAGTTCTTC. Drawing the rest from reference TRBV15 and TRBJ2-1, the complete variable domain is DAMVIQNPRYQVTQFGKPVTLSCSQTLNHNVMYWYQQKSSQAPKLLFHYYDKDFNNEADTPDNFQSRRPNTSFCFLDIRSPGLGDTAMYLCATSSRDYNEQFFGPGTRLTVL.

This clonotype was detected only a few times. This chain connects TRBV5-1 to TRBJ1-2; D perhaps matches TRBD1 (5 bases). The germline gives CDR1 SGHRS, CDR2 YFSETQ. Trimming removed 0 bases at V and 8 bases at J, with 11 bases between. The CDR3 is 13 residues long. The CDR3 coding sequence is TGCGCCAGCAGCTTGGAAGGGGTCGAGGGCTACACCTTC. As protein: CASSLEGVEGYTF.

The chain joins TRBV12-3 or TRBV12-4 to TRBJ2-1; 8 nucleotides line up with TRBD2. The length of the CDR3 is 15 residues. With V trimmed by 7 bases and J by 7 bases, 12 bases remained unmatched. In nucleotides, the CDR3 is TGTGCCAGCACCCTCATACCGGGAGGGTTTAATGAGCAGTTCTTC. Protein sequence: CASTLIPGGFNEQFF.

The genes are TRBV12-3 or TRBV12-4 and TRBJ2-5; D not certain. The CDR3 is 16 residues long. Trimming pared 1 base from V and 0 bases from J, leaving 12 bases between. The CDR3 DNA is TGTGCCAGCAGTTTAGGCCAGCCCTTGTACCAAGAGACCCAGTACTTC. Residues: CASSLGQPLYQETQYF.

This clonotype was found a few times. The chain carries TRBV3-1 and TRBJ2-1, with TRBD2 identical over 16 bases. The CDR3 loop spans 20 amino acids. The germline V gene has CDR1 LGHDT and CDR2 YNNKEL (reference sequence). With V trimmed by 0 bases and J by 5 bases, 10 bases remained unmatched. This CDR3 reads CASSQEPGTSGRAWDNEQFF. DNA of the CDR3: TGTGCCAGCAGCCAAGAGCCCGGGACTAGCGGGAGGGCGTGGGACAATGAGCAGTTCTTC.

The chain uses TRBV11-2 and TRBJ2-1; D not resolved. This CDR3 is 12 amino acids long. The germline gives CDR1 SGHAT, CDR2 FQNNGV. Trimming stripped 1 base from V and 5 bases from J, with 3 bases between. The CDR3 DNA is TGTGCCAGCAGCTTAGGGGACAATGAGCAGTTCTTC. Translating gives CASSLGDNEQFF.

The chain carries TRBV10-3 and TRBJ1-1, with D perhaps TRBD1 (5 bases). This CDR3 has 13 amino acids. Germline V gene lookup returns CDR1 ENHRY and CDR2 SYGVKD. V was trimmed by 6 bases and J by 6 bases, leaving 14 bases between them. CDR3 nucleotide sequence: TGTGCCATCAGGCCACAGGAGCGGGCTGAAGCTTTCTTT. It codes for CAIRPQERAEAFF.

This clonotype was counted between two and nine times. The J gene is TRBJ2-3, the V gene TRBV4-2, with D unresolved. Germline CDR1 LGHNA, CDR2 YNFKEQ. With 1 base removed from V and 1 base from J, the gap between germline ends came to 12 bases. There are 16 residues in the CDR3. The CDR3 DNA reads TGTGCCAGCAGCCAAGGAGAACTCCTGGGCACAGATACGCAGTATTTT. It codes for CASSQGELLGTDTQYF.

This clonotype was seen more than once but under ten times. The V and J genes are TRBV6-5 and TRBJ2-7; D is possibly TRBD1 (6 bases). This CDR3 comprises 15 residues. Germline CDR1 reads MNHEY; CDR2 reads SVGAGI. Trimming shortened V by 6 bases and J by 3 bases, and 18 bases separated the two germline ends. The CDR3 protein is CASRRPGQLDYEQYF. CDR3 nucleotide sequence: TGTGCCAGCAGACGCCCCGGACAGCTTGACTACGAGCAGTACTTC.

This clonotype was counted between two and nine times. V usage is TRBV7-9 and J usage is TRBJ2-7; 7 bases fit TRBD1. The CDR3 consists of 13 residues. The trim removed 1 base at V and 5 bases at J, leaving 2 bases unmatched. The germline V gene encodes CDR1 SEHNR and CDR2 FQNEAQ (reference sequence). CDR3 residues: CASSLEGAHEQYF. In DNA form, the CDR3 reads TGTGCCAGCAGCTTAGAGGGGGCACACGAGCAGTACTTC. Drawing the rest from reference TRBV7-9 and TRBJ2-7, the complete variable domain is DTGVSQNPRHKITKRGQNVTFRCDPISEHNRLYWYRQTLGQGPEFLTYFQNEAQLEKSRLLSDRFSAERPKGSFSTLEIQRTEQGDSAMYLCASSLEGAHEQYFGPGTRLTVT.

This clonotype has ten or more counts. The rearrangement links TRBV5-1 to TRBJ2-1; perhaps TRBD2 as D (5 bases). The CDR3 consists of 15 residues. V lost 2 bases and J 1 base, leaving 10 bases between the germline ends. The V gene's germline CDR1 is SGHRS and CDR2 YFSETQ. The CDR3: CASSFTGGSYNEQFF. The CDR3 region has the DNA TGCGCCAGCAGCTTCACCGGCGGGTCCTACAATGAGCAGTTCTTC.

The chain is built from TRBV6-1 and TRBJ2-7, with D possibly being TRBD2 (5 bases). CDR1 is MNHNS and CDR2 is SASEGT in the germline V gene. The V end lost 6 bases, the J end lost 2 bases, and 8 bases lay between the germline ends. This CDR3 region has 12 residues. Here the CDR3 reads CASRRVAYEQYF. CDR3 sequence (DNA): TGTGCCAGCAGGAGGGTGGCCTACGAGCAGTACTTC.

This clonotype was recorded a few times. The J gene is TRBJ1-4, the V gene TRBV6-1, with D perhaps TRBD1 (5 bases). The ends were cut back, 7 bases at V and 5 bases at J, with 14 bases in the middle. There are 14 residues in the CDR3. Germline CDR1 is MNHNS and CDR2 is SASEGT. The DNA for the CDR3 is TGTGCCAGCACCCCAGGTTGGGGGAATGAAAAACTGTTTTTT. This gives the protein CASTPGWGNEKLFF.

As for this clonotype: Its ends do not fully match the called genes, so a read error is possible. This chain links TRBV12-3 or TRBV12-4 with TRBJ2-3; TRBD1 matches at 7 bases. This CDR3 has 17 amino acids. The CDR3 loop is CACSLYPGDRVSDTQYF. CDR3 DNA: TGTGCCTGCAGTTTATATCCCGGCGACAGGGTATCAGATACGCAGTATTTT.

Only a few counts were recorded for this clonotype. V usage is TRBV9 and J usage is TRBJ1-1; D gene unclear. Trimming cost V 0 bases and J 4 bases, with 13 bases left between them. The CDR3 contains 15 residues. Germline CDR1 SGDLS, CDR2 YYNGEE. CDR3 sequence (DNA): TGTGCCAGCAGCGTAGATAATGGGATGATCACTGAAGCTTTCTTT. It yields the protein CASSVDNGMITEAFF.

The rearrangement joins TRBV2 to TRBJ2-1; D is perhaps TRBD2 (7 bases). The germline gives CDR1 SNHLY, CDR2 FYNNEI. V lost 7 bases and J 6 bases, leaving 19 bases between the germline ends. The CDR3 is made up of 15 amino acids. The CDR3 here is CASTLYGGRINEQFF. CDR3 nucleotide sequence: TGTGCCAGCACACTTTACGGGGGGCGTATCAATGAGCAGTTCTTC.

This clonotype occurred a few times. This sequence joins TRBV20-1 and TRBJ1-2; 10 bases are a match to TRBD1. Germline V gene lookup returns CDR1 DFQATT and CDR2 SNEGSKA (reference sequence). CDR3 length: 14 amino acids. V gave up 3 bases and J gave up 4 bases; unmatched junction bases: 5. CDR3 loop: CSARTGGSVYGYTF. CDR3 nucleotide sequence: TGCAGTGCTAGGACAGGGGGCTCAGTCTATGGCTACACCTTC.

This chain links TRBV2 with TRBJ1-6; TRBD1 agrees at 10 bases. V gave up 4 bases and J gave up 6 bases; unmatched junction bases: 3. The CDR3 contains 15 residues. Germline V CDR1 and CDR2: SNHLY, FYNNEI. CDR3 sequence reads: CASSGGDRGNSPLHF. CDR3 in DNA: TGTGCCAGCAGTGGAGGGGACAGGGGTAATTCACCCCTCCACTTT.

V gene TRBV15 combines with J gene TRBJ2-1, with D perhaps TRBD2 (5 bases). V lost 2 bases and J 5 bases, leaving 13 bases between the germline ends. The CDR3 extends over 15 amino acids. In germline, CDR1 is LNHNV, CDR2 YYDKDF (reference sequence). CDR3 DNA sequence: TGTGCCACCAGCAGACTAGCTCCAGAAGACAATGAGCAGTTCTTC. Translated, it gives CATSRLAPEDNEQFF.